This is a list of T cell receptor beta chains from one sample in a study of T cell responses to AZD1222 COVID-19 vaccine. Clones were read by immunoSEQ multiplex PCR, and TCRdb kept only the in-frame ones, dropping some. The sample holds 100,000 to 150,000 clones, approximately 85% seen once. The input for sequencing was peripheral blood, taken 28 days after the second AZD1222 dose. These receptors were taken from an adult who received the AZD1222 COVID-19 vaccine. The CDR3 runs from the conserved cysteine through the conserved F or W. The D gene is left open where the match is weak. Some rows mark clone size as missing; the rest say once, few, many or name a class of expanded clone.

NA NA TRBJ1-1 TRBV15 CATSRPGGANTEAFF TGTGCCACCAGCCGACCTGGAGGGGCGAACACTGAAGCTTTCTTT
NA TRBD1 TRBJ2-7 TRBV2 CASREDRTSYEQYF TGTGCCAGCAGAGAGGACAGGACCTCCTACGAGCAGTACTTC
NA NA TRBJ1-6 TRBV4-1 CASSPRPDSPLHF TGCGCCAGCAGCCCCCGACCGGATTCACCCCTCCACTTT
NA TRBD1 TRBJ2-1 TRBV11-2 CASSLGTGGRMSELFF TGTGCCAGCAGCTTAGGGACAGGGGGCCGGATGTCGGAGCTGTTCTTC
NA TRBD1 TRBJ2-5 TRBV27 CASSLTGGFQETQYF TGTGCCAGCAGTTTAACAGGGGGCTTTCAAGAGACCCAGTACTTC
NA NA TRBJ1-5 TRBV2 CASSEGAGHQPQHF TGTGCCAGCAGTGAGGGGGCAGGGCATCAGCCCCAGCATTTT
once NA TRBJ1-5 TRBV6-5 CASSYGQTQPQHF TGTGCCAGCAGTTACGGGCAGACCCAGCCCCAGCATTTT
NA NA TRBJ2-7 TRBV11-3 CASSPRPGAYEQYF TGTGCCAGCAGCCCCCGGCCGGGGGCCTACGAGCAGTACTTC
NA TRBD1 TRBJ2-3 TRBV5-1 CASSFQGDSTDTQYF TGCGCCAGCAGCTTTCAGGGGGATAGCACAGATACGCAGTATTTT
NA TRBD1 TRBJ2-7 TRBV28 CASTVDRYEQYF TGTGCCAGCACCGTGGACAGGTACGAGCAGTACTTC
NA TRBD1 TRBJ1-6 TRBV5-8 CASSAGQGKGSPLHF TGTGCCAGCAGCGCGGGACAGGGAAAAGGGTCACCCCTCCACTTT
NA TRBD1 TRBJ2-7 TRBV28 CATFSRTGTSSYEQYF TGTGCCACCTTTTCGCGGACAGGGACCAGCTCCTACGAGCAGTACTTC
NA NA TRBJ2-3 TRBV7-2 CASSLVPSTDTQYF TGTGCCAGCAGCTTAGTTCCTAGCACAGATACGCAGTATTTT
NA NA TRBJ2-5 TRBV3-1/TRBV3-2 CASRGVQLETQYF TGTGCCAGCAGGGGGGTCCAGTTGGAGACCCAGTACTTC
NA TRBD1 TRBJ1-6 TRBV7-3 CASSLTGQGNSPLHF TGTGCCAGCAGCTTAACAGGACAGGGGAATTCACCCCTCCACTTT
NA NA TRBJ1-6 TRBV30 CARSYGEANSPLHF TGTGCCCGGTCATACGGGGAAGCTAATTCACCCCTCCACTTT
NA TRBD2 TRBJ2-5 TRBV3-1/TRBV3-2 CASSSGTSGPQETQYF TGTGCCAGCAGCTCCGGCACTAGCGGCCCCCAAGAGACCCAGTACTTC
NA NA TRBJ1-4 TRBV12-3/TRBV12-4 CASSLTAPGLLFF TGTGCCAGCAGTTTGACAGCCCCCGGACTGCTGTTTTTT
NA NA TRBJ2-7 TRBV28 CASRTGVGYEQYF TGTGCCAGCAGAACCGGGGTTGGGTACGAGCAGTACTTC
NA NA TRBJ2-5 TRBV6-5 CASLRGGSQETQYF TGTGCCAGCTTGAGGGGGGGCAGCCAAGAGACCCAGTACTTC
NA NA TRBJ1-2 TRBV5-1 CASSLDANYGYTF TGCGCCAGCAGCTTGGACGCTAACTATGGCTACACCTTC
NA TRBD1 TRBJ2-7 TRBV6-5 CATTGQPTYEQYF TGTGCCACCACGGGACAGCCAACCTACGAGCAGTACTTC
once TRBD2 TRBJ2-1 TRBV28 CASSPAGGPSREQFF TGTGCCAGCAGTCCAGCGGGGGGGCCGTCCAGGGAGCAGTTCTTC
NA NA TRBJ1-6 TRBV24-1 CATSEAFTNSPLHF TGTGCCACCAGTGAGGCATTCACTAATTCACCCCTCCACTTT
NA TRBD2 TRBJ2-1 TRBV20-1 CSASQAGGYNEQFF TGCAGTGCTAGTCAAGCGGGGGGCTACAATGAGCAGTTCTTC
few NA TRBJ1-1 TRBV19 CASSIETGTEAFF TGTGCCAGTAGTATAGAGACAGGAACTGAAGCTTTCTTT
NA NA TRBJ2-5 TRBV7-5 CVRSLVLRVQETQYF TGTGTCAGAAGCTTAGTCCTCAGGGTGCAAGAGACCCAGTACTTC
NA NA TRBJ2-2 TRBV7-2 CASSLEAVGELFF TGTGCCAGCAGCTTAGAAGCAGTCGGGGAGCTGTTTTTT
NA NA TRBJ1-2 TRBV27 CASSLREGYGYTF TGTGCCAGCAGTTTAAGGGAAGGGTATGGCTACACCTTC
once NA TRBJ2-6 TRBV5-4 CASSSPRVGIGANVLTF TGTGCCAGCAGCTCGCCTCGGGTAGGGATCGGGGCCAACGTCCTGACTTTC
NA TRBD1 TRBJ2-5 TRBV19 CASSITGQPQETQYF TGTGCCAGTAGTATAACGGGACAGCCCCAAGAGACCCAGTACTTC
NA TRBD1 TRBJ2-7 TRBV18 CASSPETGGSYEQYF TGTGCCAGCTCACCGGAGACAGGGGGGTCCTACGAGCAGTACTTC
NA NA TRBJ2-1 TRBV6-4 CASSPELGSYNEQFF TGTGCCAGCAGTCCTGAGCTGGGGTCCTACAATGAGCAGTTCTTC
NA NA TRBJ2-7 TRBV9 CASSVGVGEQYF TGTGCCAGCAGCGTTGGGGTAGGCGAGCAGTACTTC
once NA TRBJ1-1 TRBV11-3 CASSGPGNTEAFF TGTGCCAGCAGTGGGCCGGGAAACACTGAAGCTTTCTTT